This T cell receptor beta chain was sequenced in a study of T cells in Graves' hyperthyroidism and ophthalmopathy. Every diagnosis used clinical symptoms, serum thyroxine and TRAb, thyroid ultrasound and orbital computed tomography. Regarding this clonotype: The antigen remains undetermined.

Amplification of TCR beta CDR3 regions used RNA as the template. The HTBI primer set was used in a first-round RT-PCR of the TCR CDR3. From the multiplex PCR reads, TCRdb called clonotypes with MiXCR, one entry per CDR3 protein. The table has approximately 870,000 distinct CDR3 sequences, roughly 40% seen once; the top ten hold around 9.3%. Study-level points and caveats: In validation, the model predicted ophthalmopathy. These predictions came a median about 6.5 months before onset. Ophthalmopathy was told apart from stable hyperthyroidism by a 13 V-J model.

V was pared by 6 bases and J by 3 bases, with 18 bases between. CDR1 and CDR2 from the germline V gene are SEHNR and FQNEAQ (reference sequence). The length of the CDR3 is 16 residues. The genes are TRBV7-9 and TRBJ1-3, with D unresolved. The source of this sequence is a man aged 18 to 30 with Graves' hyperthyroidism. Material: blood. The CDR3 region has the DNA TGTGCCAGCAGTTTCGTACTAGCGGGATATGGAAACACCATATATTTT. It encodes CASSFVLAGYGNTIYF. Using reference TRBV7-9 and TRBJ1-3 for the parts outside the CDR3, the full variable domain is DTGVSQNPRHKITKRGQNVTFRCDPISEHNRLYWYRQTLGQGPEFLTYFQNEAQLEKSRLLSDRFSAERPKGSFSTLEIQRTEQGDSAMYLCASSFVLAGYGNTIYFGEGSWLTVV.